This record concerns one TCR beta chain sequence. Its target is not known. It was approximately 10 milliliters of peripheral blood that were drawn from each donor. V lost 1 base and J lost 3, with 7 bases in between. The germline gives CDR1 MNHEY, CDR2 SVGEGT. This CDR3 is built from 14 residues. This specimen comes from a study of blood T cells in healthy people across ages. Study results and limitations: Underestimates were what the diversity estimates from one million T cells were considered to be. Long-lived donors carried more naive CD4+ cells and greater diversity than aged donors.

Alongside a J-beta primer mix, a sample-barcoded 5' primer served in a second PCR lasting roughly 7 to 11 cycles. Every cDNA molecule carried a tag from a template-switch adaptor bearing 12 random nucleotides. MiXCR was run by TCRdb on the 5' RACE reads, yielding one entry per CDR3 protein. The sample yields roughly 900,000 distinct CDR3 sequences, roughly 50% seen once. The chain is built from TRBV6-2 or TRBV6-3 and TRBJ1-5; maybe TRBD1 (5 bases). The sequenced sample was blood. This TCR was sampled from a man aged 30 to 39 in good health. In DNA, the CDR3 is TGTGCCAGCAGTTACTGGGGGTACAATCAGCCCCAGCATTTT. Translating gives CASSYWGYNQPQHF.